The clone carrying this TCR beta chain was seen repeatedly, ten times or more. Its cognate antigen is unknown. Germline CDR1 is LGHNA and CDR2 is YNFKEQ. The CDR3 is 16 residues long. V was trimmed by 4 bases and J by 8 bases, leaving 23 bases between them. The data are from a study of metastatic and nonmetastatic thyroid tumors. Study at large: Where malignant and benign thyroid patients were concerned, repertoires were compared across blood and tumor or nodule tissue. General study results and limits: Across blood and tumor, TCR beta diversity in malignant thyroid tumors was reportedly significantly higher than in benign nodules.

All patients reached thyroid surgery having received no treatment beforehand. Study processing details: Construction of a distant-metastasis classifier for papillary thyroid cancer relied on CDR3 differences across clinicopathological groups. Through MiXCR, TCRdb re-clonotyped the PCR reads. V and J calls and clone size were set by TCRdb, not the authors. The sample holds about 40,000 clones, over 10% seen once. J is TRBJ1-2 and V is TRBV4-2; D possibly corresponds to TRBD1 (6 bases). The clonotype originates from a female donor with papillary thyroid cancer or a benign thyroid nodule (not recorded which). Some clones in this sample may be carry-over from other donors' samples. The specimen sequenced was blood. CDR3 loop: CASSRGGDLLAEGYTF. The CDR3, as DNA: TGTGCCAGCAGCCGAGGGGGGGACTTGCTGGCGGAGGGCTACACCTTC.